The rows below give T cell receptor beta chains drawn from one sample of a study of T cell changes during pregnancy in multiple sclerosis. Only in-frame clones appear in the TCRdb table, and some are missing; sequencing was by immunoSEQ multiplex PCR. The repertoire holds approximately 100,000 clones, with about nine tenths as singletons. The sample was peripheral blood, taken after pregnancy. All receptors come from a female donor with multiple sclerosis, enrolled in a pregnancy study. CDR3s include the opening cysteine and the closing phenylalanine or tryptophan. The D gene is left open where the match is weak.

j_call: TRBJ1-6
v_call: TRBV9
d_call: -
cdr3_nt: TGTGCCAGCAGCTCAGTCATAAATTCACCCCTCCACTTT
cdr3_aa: CASSSVINSPLHF

j_call: TRBJ1-3
v_call: TRBV19
d_call: TRBD1
cdr3_nt: TGTGCCAGTAGTATATTGGGACAGAGCTCTGGAAACACCATATATTTT
cdr3_aa: CASSILGQSSGNTIYF

j_call: TRBJ2-7
v_call: TRBV6-5
d_call: -
cdr3_nt: TGTGCCAGCAGTTACTCCGGGGACGAGCAGTACTTC
cdr3_aa: CASSYSGDEQYF

j_call: TRBJ2-2
v_call: TRBV9
d_call: TRBD2
cdr3_nt: TGTGCCAGCAGCGTAGCCCTAGCGGGGAACACCGGGGAGCTGTTTTTT
cdr3_aa: CASSVALAGNTGELFF

j_call: TRBJ2-7
v_call: TRBV19
d_call: -
cdr3_nt: TGTGCCAGTAGTATGGCCGGACATACGTACTTC
cdr3_aa: CASSMAGHTYF

j_call: TRBJ2-7
v_call: TRBV27
d_call: -
cdr3_nt: TGTGCCAGCAGTTCGAGTTATGATGCCTACTACGAGCAGTACTTC
cdr3_aa: CASSSSYDAYYEQYF

j_call: TRBJ1-5
v_call: TRBV7-9
d_call: -
cdr3_nt: TGTGCCAGCAGCACAGACGGACAGAACAATCAGCCCCAGCATTTT
cdr3_aa: CASSTDGQNNQPQHF

j_call: TRBJ2-7
v_call: TRBV2
d_call: -
cdr3_nt: TGTGCCTCGGAGACAGGAACCTACGAGCAGTACTTC
cdr3_aa: CASETGTYEQYF

j_call: TRBJ2-7
v_call: TRBV10-3
d_call: TRBD2
cdr3_nt: TGTGCCATCAGCGATAGCGGGGGGGCCGTGAACGAGCAGTACTTC
cdr3_aa: CAISDSGGAVNEQYF

j_call: TRBJ2-5
v_call: TRBV2
d_call: -
cdr3_nt: TGTGCCAGCAGTGGACTTTTAGAGACCCAGTACTTC
cdr3_aa: CASSGLLETQYF

j_call: TRBJ2-7
v_call: TRBV19
d_call: TRBD2
cdr3_nt: TGTGCCAGTAGTAGGACTAGCGGGGGGGCGTCGTCCTACGAGCAGTACTTC
cdr3_aa: CASSRTSGGASSYEQYF

j_call: TRBJ1-3
v_call: TRBV6-6
d_call: -
cdr3_nt: TGTGCCAGCAGCCACGGGGTGGGGGCGGCTGGAAACACCATATATTTT
cdr3_aa: CASSHGVGAAGNTIYF

j_call: TRBJ2-7
v_call: TRBV4-2
d_call: TRBD1
cdr3_nt: TGTGCCAGCAGCCAAAAAGACAGGGCCGGTTCCTACGAGCAGTACTTC
cdr3_aa: CASSQKDRAGSYEQYF

j_call: TRBJ2-2
v_call: TRBV30
d_call: -
cdr3_nt: TGTGCCTGGACATATAAACCCGGGACAACTAACACCGGGGAGCTGTTTTTT
cdr3_aa: CAWTYKPGTTNTGELFF

j_call: TRBJ1-2
v_call: TRBV5-8
d_call: TRBD1
cdr3_nt: TGTGCCAGCAGCTTCTTCGACAGGGCCAACTATGGCTACACCTTC
cdr3_aa: CASSFFDRANYGYTF